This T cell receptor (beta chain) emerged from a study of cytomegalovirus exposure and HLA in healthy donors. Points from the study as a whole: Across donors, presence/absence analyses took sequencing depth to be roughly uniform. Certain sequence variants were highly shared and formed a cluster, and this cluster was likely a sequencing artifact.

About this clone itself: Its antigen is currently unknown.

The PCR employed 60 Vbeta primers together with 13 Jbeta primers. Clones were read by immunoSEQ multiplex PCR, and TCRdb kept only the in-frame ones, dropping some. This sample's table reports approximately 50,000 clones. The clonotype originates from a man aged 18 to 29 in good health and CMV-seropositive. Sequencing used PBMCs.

In DNA form, the CDR3 reads TGTGCCAGCAGCTCCCTACGGGACAGGTACAATGAGCAGTTCTTC. It codes for CASSSLRDRYNEQFF. The genes are TRBV11-2 and TRBJ2-1; 8 bases map to TRBD1. Germline CDR1 and CDR2: SGHAT and FQNNGV. V was pared by 4 bases and J by 4 bases, with 6 bases of the junction left unmatched. This CDR3 is 15 amino acids long.